Sequencing of this TCR beta chain was carried out in a study of T-cell memory formation after mild COVID-19. Trimming took off 3 bases at V and 4 bases at J, with 9 bases between the two ends. There are 13 residues in the CDR3. One entry per CDR3 protein, called by TCRdb with MiXCR from the 5' RACE reads. The table has roughly 89,000 distinct CDR3 sequences, more than 12% seen once. Sequenced material: PBMCs or a T cell subset sorted from them (not recorded which). This TCR was sampled from a man in his late teens or twenties who had mild COVID-19 (a few samples of this study predate the infection). Cell type and time point are not known. V gene TRBV12-3 or TRBV12-4 combines with J gene TRBJ1-2; no definite D call. CDR3 amino acids: CASSFDGGYGYTF. In DNA, the CDR3 is TGTGCCAGCAGTTTCGACGGTGGCTATGGCTACACCTTC.